This paragraph reports one T cell receptor beta chain. This sample was taken from a study of blood T cell repertoires in COVID-19. Overall study context: Whether acute or convalescent, the COVID-19 samples came from the United States, Italy and Spain. T cells, B-cell-depleted T cells, or PBMCs provided the cDNA or gDNA that served as material.

Data came from immunoSEQ multiplex PCR; TCRdb stores just in-frame clones and leaves some out. The sample holds roughly 400,000 clones, roughly nine tenths seen once. Cohorts were assigned according to the clinical history that participants reported. CDR1 and CDR2 from the germline V gene are MNHEY and SMNVEV (reference sequence). Germline trimming cut 6 bases from V and 0 bases from J; bases unmatched to any gene: 4. CDR3 length: 14 residues. This TCR was recovered from a woman aged 35 to 49 who had been exposed to COVID-19. The V call is TRBV27, the J call TRBJ1-1, with TRBD1 identical over 7 bases. What was sequenced was PBMCs or T cells enriched from blood (not recorded which). CDR3 sequence reads: CASSKDRVNTEAFF. The CDR3 coding sequence is TGTGCCAGCAGCAAAGACAGGGTGAACACTGAAGCTTTCTTT.